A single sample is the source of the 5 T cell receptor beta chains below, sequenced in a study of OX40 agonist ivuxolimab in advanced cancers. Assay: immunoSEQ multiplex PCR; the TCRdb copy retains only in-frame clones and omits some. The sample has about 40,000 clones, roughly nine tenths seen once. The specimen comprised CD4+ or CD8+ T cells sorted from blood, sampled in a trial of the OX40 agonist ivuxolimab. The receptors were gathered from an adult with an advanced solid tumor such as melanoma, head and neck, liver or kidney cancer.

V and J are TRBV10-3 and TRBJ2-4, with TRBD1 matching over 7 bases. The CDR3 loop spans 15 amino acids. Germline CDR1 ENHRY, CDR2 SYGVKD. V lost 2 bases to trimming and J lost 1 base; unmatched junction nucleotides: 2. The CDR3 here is CAISETGAAKNIQYF. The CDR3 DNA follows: TGTGCCATCAGTGAGACAGGGGCCGCCAAAAACATTCAGTACTTC.

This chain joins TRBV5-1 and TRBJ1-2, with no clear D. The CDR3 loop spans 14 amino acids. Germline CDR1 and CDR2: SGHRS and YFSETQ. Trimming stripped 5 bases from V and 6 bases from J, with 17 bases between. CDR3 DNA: TGCGCCAGCAGGTCTCGATTTGGGTATGATGGCTACACCTTC. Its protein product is CASRSRFGYDGYTF.

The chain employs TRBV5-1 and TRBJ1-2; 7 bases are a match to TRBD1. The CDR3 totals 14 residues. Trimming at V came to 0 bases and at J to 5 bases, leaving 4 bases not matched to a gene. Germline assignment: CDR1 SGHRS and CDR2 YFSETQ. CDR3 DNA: TGCGCCAGCAGCTTGGGACAGGGAGTGTATGGCTACACCTTC. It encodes CASSLGQGVYGYTF.

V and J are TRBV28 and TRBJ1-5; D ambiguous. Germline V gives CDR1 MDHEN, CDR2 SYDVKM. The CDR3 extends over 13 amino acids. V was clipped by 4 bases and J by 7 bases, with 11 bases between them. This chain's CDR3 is CASSSGGSQPQHF. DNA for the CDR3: TGTGCCAGCAGTTCCGGAGGGAGCCAGCCCCAGCATTTT.

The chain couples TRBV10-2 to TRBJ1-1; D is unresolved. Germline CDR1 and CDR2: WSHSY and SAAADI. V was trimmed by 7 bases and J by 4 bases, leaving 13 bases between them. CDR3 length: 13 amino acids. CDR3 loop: CASTLGGPTEAFF. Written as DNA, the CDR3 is TGCGCCAGCACCTTAGGAGGGCCCACTGAAGCTTTCTTT.